This T cell receptor beta chain was observed in a study of T-cell reconstitution after alpha-beta-depleted transplantation in children. TCRbeta library construction was performed incorporating unique molecular identifiers. TCRdb analysed the PCR reads with MiXCR anew, one entry per CDR3 protein. The profile shows roughly 110,000 distinct CDR3 sequences, 10% to 13% of them singletons. CDR3 length: 14 amino acids. Trimming took 8 bases from V and 7 from J; bases not matched to a gene: 9. Germline CDR1 reads ENHRY; CDR2 reads SYGVKD. The specimen was PBMCs, collected before TCRalphabeta/CD19-depleted stem cell transplant. The V gene is TRBV10-3, the J gene TRBJ2-1; 9 nucleotides line up with TRBD2. This clonotype was sampled from a boy aged 2-15 years with acute lymphoblastic leukemia, due to receive a stem cell transplant. CDR3 amino acids: CAIRSAGGRNEQFF. In DNA, the CDR3 is TGTGCCATCCGAAGCGCGGGAGGGCGGAATGAGCAGTTCTTC.